One sample yielded the 29 T cell receptor beta chains listed below, sequenced in a study of T cells after yellow fever vaccination. Each CDR3 protein is one row after TCRdb ran MiXCR on the 5' RACE reads. The table records under 350,000 distinct CDR3 sequences, about 4% of them present only once. This sample comprised PBMCs, obtained 5 days after the yellow fever booster vaccination. These receptors were collected from a man between 18 and 29 years old who received the YFV17D yellow fever vaccine.

There are many counts of this clonotype. V and J are TRBV27 and TRBJ1-6, with D maybe TRBD1 (5 bases). CDR3 length: 11 amino acids. V was trimmed by 9 bases and J by 16 bases, leaving 16 bases between them. Germline V CDR1 and CDR2: MNHEY, SMNVEV (reference sequence). CDR3 protein: CARGGEFSLHF. The CDR3, as DNA: TGTGCCAGGGGGGGAGAGTTTTCGCTCCACTTT.

This clonotype was picked up a small number of times. V and J are TRBV5-4 and TRBJ1-2, with D perhaps TRBD1 (5 bases). Germline V lookup: CDR1 SGHNT, CDR2 YYREEE (reference sequence). V was clipped by 2 bases and J by 7 bases, with 24 bases between them. The CDR3 is 17 residues long. CDR3: CASSFGRGAQAASGYTF. DNA of the CDR3: TGTGCCAGCAGCTTCGGGCGAGGGGCACAGGCTGCCTCTGGCTACACCTTC.

This clonotype came up many times. The chain has TRBV5-1 and TRBJ2-5, with D unresolved. Trimming pared 4 bases from V and 2 bases from J, leaving 12 bases between. CDR3 length equals 14 residues. Germline V lookup: CDR1 SGHRS, CDR2 YFSETQ. The DNA of the CDR3 is TGCGCCAGCAGCGTGGGCTCTATACAAGAGACCCAGTACTTC. Translated, it gives CASSVGSIQETQYF.

This sequence joins TRBV23-1 and TRBJ1-5, with 10 bases identical to TRBD1. TRBV23-1 qualifies as an ORF whose function is uncertain. This CDR3 spans 15 amino acids. Unmatched junction bases numbered 4, after V lost 3 bases and J lost 5 bases. The CDR3 DNA is TGCGCCAGCAGTCACATGGACAGGGGGGATCAGCCCCAGCATTTT. It is translated as CASSHMDRGDQPQHF.

This clonotype was detected ten times or more. The chain has TRBV12-3 or TRBV12-4 and TRBJ1-3, with D uncertain. The V end was cut by 3 bases, the J end by 10 bases, with 7 bases between. This CDR3 has 11 amino acids. CDR3 residues: CASSFDSTIYF. The CDR3 DNA reads TGTGCCAGCAGTTTTGATAGTACCATATATTTT.

This clonotype was counted at least ten times. The chain links TRBV7-9 to TRBJ2-3; D is undetermined. V lost 1 base to trimming and J lost 0 bases, with 8 bases between them. This CDR3 is 15 amino acids long. Germline V lookup: CDR1 SEHNR, CDR2 FQNEAQ (reference sequence). DNA of the CDR3: TGTGCCAGCAGCTTAGTCGCGGTTAGCACAGATACGCAGTATTTT. It yields the protein CASSLVAVSTDTQYF.

This clonotype was detected a few times. The rearrangement uses TRBV12-3 or TRBV12-4 and TRBJ1-1; no clear D. V dropped 8 bases and J dropped 3 bases, with 13 bases sitting between them. There are 13 residues in the CDR3. CDR3 sequence (DNA): TGTGCCAGCGGGGTGGCAGAGCACACTGAAGCTTTCTTT. Amino acid sequence: CASGVAEHTEAFF.

This clonotype was observed a handful of times. The CDR3, as DNA: TGTGCCAGCAGTAACCGGGGCAGGAGAGGAGCCAAAAACATTCAGTACTTC. Translation: CASSNRGRRGAKNIQYF. V gene TRBV6-2 or TRBV6-3 combines with J gene TRBJ2-4, with D perhaps given as TRBD1 or TRBD2 (5 bases each). CDR3 length equals 17 residues. Trimming removed 5 bases from V and 0 bases from J, with 17 bases in between. Germline V lookup: CDR1 MNHEY, CDR2 SVGEGT.

V gene TRBV9 combines with J gene TRBJ1-1, with TRBD1 matching over 7 bases. The germline CDR1 and CDR2 sequences are SGDLS and YYNGEE. V shed 0 bases, J shed 1 base, and the junction held 3 bases outside the gene matches. The CDR3 covers 15 residues. CDR3 in amino acids: CASSVGGTENTEAFF. The CDR3 DNA follows: TGTGCCAGCAGCGTAGGTGGGACAGAGAACACTGAAGCTTTCTTT. The full variable domain, with the rest looked up from reference TRBV9 and TRBJ1-1, is DSGVTQTPKHLITATGQRVTLRCSPRSGDLSVYWYQQSLDQGLQFLIQYYNGEERAKGNILERFSAQQFPDLHSELNLSSLELGDSALYFCASSVGGTENTEAFFGQGTRLTVV.

A few counts support this clonotype. This chain joins TRBV7-2 and TRBJ1-6; D is perhaps TRBD1 (5 bases). The V gene lost 5 bases and the J gene lost 8 bases, with 16 bases spanning the gap. CDR3 length equals 15 residues. Per the germline V gene, CDR1 is SGHTA and CDR2 is FQGNSA. DNA for the CDR3: TGTGCCAGCAGCCCCCAAGGACAAGATTATTCACCCCTCCACTTT. This encodes CASSPQGQDYSPLHF.

V usage is TRBV4-1 and J usage is TRBJ1-1; D might be TRBD1 (6 bases). With 4 bases removed from V and 2 bases from J, the gap between germline ends came to 11 bases. The CDR3 consists of 14 residues. Germline V lookup: CDR1 MGHRA, CDR2 YSYEKL. CDR3 sequence: CASSPYRDNTEAFF. The DNA of the CDR3 is TGCGCCAGCAGCCCATACAGGGATAACACTGAAGCTTTCTTT.

The sample holds a few counts of this clonotype. This chain joins TRBV27 and TRBJ1-3; 7 bases agree with TRBD1. The CDR3 sequence is 14 residues long. Losses at the gene ends were 9 bases for V and 2 bases for J; bases not matched to a gene: 7. The germline gives CDR1 MNHEY, CDR2 SMNVEV (reference sequence). The CDR3 here is CASKTGTAGNTIYF. Here the CDR3 DNA reads TGTGCCAGTAAAACCGGGACAGCTGGAAACACCATATATTTT.

The V call is TRBV4-1, the J call TRBJ1-1, with D hard to call. V lost 0 bases and J lost 4, with 9 bases in between. CDR3 length: 14 residues. Germline V gene lookup returns CDR1 MGHRA and CDR2 YSYEKL. As DNA, the CDR3 is TGCGCCAGCAGCCAAGAAGGGATGATCACTGAAGCTTTCTTT. Residues: CASSQEGMITEAFF.

The table lists this clonotype with many counts. The chain has TRBV27 and TRBJ1-6, with D uncertain. Trimming removed 3 bases at V and 10 bases at J, with 13 bases between. The CDR3 is made up of 14 amino acids. The germline V gene encodes CDR1 MNHEY and CDR2 SMNVEV (reference sequence). DNA of the CDR3: TGTGCCAGCAGTTTCCGGCCGATTGAGTCACCCCTCCACTTT. It translates to CASSFRPIESPLHF.

J is TRBJ2-7 and V is TRBV13; the match to TRBD1 covers 9 bases. The CDR3 length is 14 residues. Trimming cost V 5 bases and J 7 bases; bases outside gene matches: 9. Germline V lookup: CDR1 PRHDT, CDR2 FYEKMQ (reference sequence). This CDR3 reads CASSPGTGMKEQYV. CDR3 bases: TGTGCCAGCAGCCCTGGGACAGGGATGAAGGAGCAGTACGTC.

The sample holds a few counts of this clonotype. The chain joins TRBV6-5 to TRBJ1-1, with unresolved D. This CDR3 has 14 residues. The ends were cut back, 0 bases at V and 6 bases at J, with 11 bases in the middle. CDR1 and CDR2 from the germline V gene are MNHEY and SVGAGI. The CDR3 nucleotides read TGTGCCAGCAGTTACTCGATAGAACGGGCTGAAGCTTTCTTT. It codes for CASSYSIERAEAFF.

The J gene is TRBJ1-6, the V gene TRBV12-3 or TRBV12-4; no clear D. The CDR3 sequence is 14 residues long. V lost 5 bases to trimming and J lost 7 bases, with 12 bases between them. The chain's CDR3 is CASSLYIANSPLHF. CDR3 sequence (DNA): TGTGCCAGCAGTCTTTATATAGCCAATTCACCCCTCCACTTT.

This clonotype occurred many times. The V and J genes are TRBV12-3 or TRBV12-4 and TRBJ1-2; 9 bases are shared with TRBD1. CDR3 size: 14 residues. J gave up 2 bases and V 5 bases, and 3 bases lay outside the gene matches. DNA of the CDR3: TGTGCCAGCAGTCCTGGGACAGGGAACTATGGCTACACCTTC. It is translated as CASSPGTGNYGYTF.

The chain carries TRBV25-1 and TRBJ2-3, with D maybe TRBD1 (5 bases). The CDR3 is 13 amino acids. The germline gives CDR1 MGHDK, CDR2 SYGVNS. The V gene lost 6 bases and the J gene lost 3 bases, with 10 bases spanning the gap. The CDR3: CASRAGRTDTQYF. CDR3 DNA: TGTGCCAGCAGGGCAGGGCGGACAGATACGCAGTATTTT.

This clonotype was recorded many times. The V gene is TRBV27, the J gene TRBJ1-1; D is unclear. CDR1 MNHEY and CDR2 SMNVEV come from the germline V gene (reference sequence). The CDR3 runs to 14 residues. V lost 2 bases to trimming and J lost 2 bases, with 9 bases between them. The CDR3 loop is CASSLTTFNTEAFF. CDR3 DNA sequence: TGTGCCAGCAGTTTAACGACCTTCAACACTGAAGCTTTCTTT.

This chain connects TRBV12-5 to TRBJ1-1, with TRBD1 matching 7 bases. Germline V CDR1 and CDR2: LGHNT, FRNRAP. Germline trimming cut 3 bases from V and 5 bases from J; bases unmatched to any gene: 9. The CDR3 is 15 residues long. The CDR3 DNA is TGTGCTAGTGGTTTACAGAACAGGGGCGGGACTGAAGCTTTCTTT. Protein product: CASGLQNRGGTEAFF.

This chain joins TRBV5-1 and TRBJ2-2; perhaps TRBD2 as D (6 bases). Germline loops: CDR1 SGHRS, CDR2 YFSETQ. Trimming shortened V by 4 bases and J by 4 bases, and 14 bases separated the two germline ends. The CDR3 extends over 15 amino acids. In DNA form, the CDR3 reads TGCGCCAGCAGCAGAGGAGGCGGGACCACCGGGGAGCTGTTTTTT. It specifies CASSRGGGTTGELFF.

The chain has TRBV19 and TRBJ1-2, with D perhaps matching TRBD1 (6 bases). Germline V gene data show CDR1 as LNHDA and CDR2 as SQIVND (reference sequence). The CDR3 sequence is 15 residues long. Trimming left V 5 bases short and J 6 bases short, with 19 bases between. Written as DNA, the CDR3 is TGTGCCAGTAGTCCCCGAGGAGGGGGGATGAATGGCTACACCTTC. It is translated as CASSPRGGGMNGYTF.

In this sample, this clonotype turned up a few times. The chain has TRBV7-2 and TRBJ1-2; a possible D gene is TRBD1 (5 bases). Germline CDR1 is SGHTA and CDR2 is FQGNSA. Trimming removed 4 bases at V and 4 bases at J, with 19 bases between. The CDR3 spans 16 residues. In DNA, the CDR3 is TGTGCCAGCAGCTCCACGGGACGGCGGCCGATCTATGGCTACACCTTC. This encodes CASSSTGRRPIYGYTF.

This chain links TRBV9 with TRBJ2-6; perhaps TRBD1 as D (6 bases). V shed 4 bases and J shed 4 bases, with 9 bases lying between them. The CDR3 length is 14 residues. CDR1 SGDLS and CDR2 YYNGEE come from the germline V gene. The CDR3 DNA is TGTGCCAGCAGCACTAGGGGGGGGGCCAACGTCCTGACTTTC. The encoded protein is CASSTRGGANVLTF.

Ten or more counts support this clonotype. J is TRBJ2-1 and V is TRBV6-6, with TRBD2 matching 8 bases. This CDR3 comprises 17 residues. Germline CDR1 is MNHNY and CDR2 is SVGAGI (reference sequence). V lost 0 bases to trimming and J lost 3 bases; unmatched junction nucleotides: 7. DNA for the CDR3: TGTGCCAGCAGTTACTCGAGTTGGCGGGGGGTCTACAATGAGCAGTTCTTC. This sequence encodes CASSYSSWRGVYNEQFF.

This clonotype occurred a few times. This chain connects TRBV29-1 to TRBJ2-2, with 8 bases matching TRBD2. The V gene's germline CDR1 is SQVTM and CDR2 ANQGSEA. The CDR3 spans 16 residues. V was clipped by 7 bases and J by 5 bases; unmatched bases: 15. CDR3 residues: CSARTSTGRTTGELFF. The DNA of the CDR3 is TGCAGCGCCCGGACTAGCACGGGCCGAACAACCGGGGAGCTGTTTTTT.

V and J are TRBV20-1 and TRBJ1-6, with D maybe TRBD1 (6 bases). Germline assignment: CDR1 DFQATT and CDR2 SNEGSKA (reference sequence). V was cut by 6 bases and J by 12 bases, with 12 bases left in between. The CDR3 is 11 amino acids. This CDR3 is CSAPRGGPLHF. CDR3 DNA sequence: TGCAGTGCCCCTCGAGGGGGACCCCTCCACTTT.

This clonotype has ten or more counts. This chain links TRBV7-9 with TRBJ1-1; D uncertain. Germline CDR1 reads SEHNR; CDR2 reads FQNEAQ (reference sequence). The length of the CDR3 is 13 residues. V gave up 5 bases and J gave up 3 bases, with 10 bases separating them. In DNA, the CDR3 is TGTGCCAGCAGCACCGGTACAGACACTGAAGCTTTCTTT. This encodes CASSTGTDTEAFF.